The 26 T cell receptor beta chains given below trace back to one sample, sequenced in a study of blood T cells in healthy people across ages. A second PCR of about 6 to 11 cycles used a sample-barcoded 5' primer and a J-beta primer mix. From the 5' RACE reads, TCRdb called clonotypes with MiXCR, one entry per CDR3 protein. The sample contains about 1.8 million distinct CDR3 sequences, roughly 49% of which appear only once. The sequencing input was blood. The source of these receptors is a woman aged 40 to 50 in good health.

This clonotype was seen just once. V usage is TRBV6-2 or TRBV6-3 and J usage is TRBJ2-3, with 9 bases fitting TRBD2. This CDR3 is built from 18 residues. Germline trimming cut 0 bases from V and 2 bases from J; bases unmatched to any gene: 9. Germline V gene sequence: CDR1 MNHEY, CDR2 SVGEGT. In nucleotides, the CDR3 is TGTGCCAGCAGTTACTCAAGCGGGGGGTCCCGAATCACAGATACGCAGTATTTT. Translated, it gives CASSYSSGGSRITDTQYF.

The chain has TRBV7-2 and TRBJ1-1; 12 bases fit TRBD1. Germline V CDR1 and CDR2: SGHTA, FQGNSA. The CDR3 runs to 13 residues. Trimming cost V 4 bases and J 11 bases; bases outside gene matches: 5. This CDR3 reads CASSYRDRGQAFF. The CDR3 DNA reads TGTGCCAGCAGCTACCGGGACAGGGGGCAGGCTTTCTTT. Filled out from reference TRBV7-2 and TRBJ1-1, the complete variable domain reads GAGVSQSPSNKVTEKGKDVELRCDPISGHTALYWYRQSLGQGLEFLIYFQGNSAPDKSGLPSDRFSAERTGGSVSTLTIQRTQQEDSAVYLCASSYRDRGQAFFGQGTRLTVV.

The chain has TRBV9 and TRBJ2-7; no definite D call. CDR3 length: 15 amino acids. CDR1 and CDR2 (germline): SGDLS, YYNGEE. V lost 0 bases, J lost 7 bases, and 17 bases lay in between. CDR3 residues: CASSVAASASNEQYF. The CDR3 DNA sequence: TGTGCCAGCAGCGTAGCTGCGTCTGCCTCTAATGAGCAGTACTTC.

J is TRBJ2-3 and V is TRBV12-3 or TRBV12-4; the D is unclear. There are 14 residues in the CDR3. V was trimmed by 5 bases and J by 2 bases, leaving 11 bases between them. The CDR3 loop is CASSKRVYTDTQYF. DNA for the CDR3: TGTGCCAGCAGTAAACGAGTGTACACAGATACGCAGTATTTT.

The genes are TRBV6-6 and TRBJ2-7; D possibly uses TRBD1 or TRBD2 (5 bases each). The CDR3 spans 15 residues. Per the germline V gene, CDR1 is MNHNY and CDR2 is SVGAGI (reference sequence). The V end lost 6 bases, the J end lost 0 bases, and 15 bases lay between the germline ends. In DNA form, the CDR3 reads TGTGCCAGCAGGGATATGGGACGAAACTCCTACGAGCAGTACTTC. Translating gives CASRDMGRNSYEQYF.

The chain uses TRBV2 and TRBJ2-3; perhaps TRBD2 as D (7 bases). Trimming stripped 8 bases from V and 6 bases from J, with 24 bases between. The CDR3 runs 16 residues. Germline V lookup: CDR1 SNHLY, CDR2 FYNNEI. The CDR3 region has the DNA TGTGCCAGCCAGAGGGAGGGGGGGCTCCTCGGGGATACGCAGTATTTT. Amino acids: CASQREGGLLGDTQYF. The variable domain in full, with the rest retrieved from reference TRBV2 and TRBJ2-3, is EPEVTQTPSHQVTQMGQEVILRCVPISNHLYFYWYRQILGQKVEFLVSFYNNEISEKSEIFDDQFSVERPDGSNFTLKIRSTKLEDSAMYFCASQREGGLLGDTQYFGPGTRLTVL.

The genes are TRBV6-1 and TRBJ2-5; D possibly matches TRBD1 or TRBD2 (5 bases each). The CDR3 consists of 15 residues. Trimming cost V 2 bases and J 0 bases, with 10 bases left between them. CDR1 MNHNS and CDR2 SASEGT come from the germline V gene. Here the CDR3 reads CASSEIWGHQETQYF. The CDR3 DNA follows: TGTGCCAGCAGTGAAATCTGGGGACACCAAGAGACCCAGTACTTC.

This clonotype was counted between two and nine times. This rearrangement joins TRBV27 to TRBJ2-7, with D perhaps assigned TRBD1 or TRBD2 (5 bases each). The CDR3 extends over 16 amino acids. V dropped 0 bases and J dropped 2 bases, with 14 bases sitting between them. CDR1 and CDR2 (germline): MNHEY, SMNVEV (reference sequence). For the CDR3, the DNA is TGTGCCAGCAGTTTATCCCCGGGACGTAGTCCCTACGAGCAGTACTTC. This encodes CASSLSPGRSPYEQYF.

A note on this clonotype: Relative to the germline gene, one junction end is altered; a read error may explain this. The chain combines TRBV7-9 with TRBJ2-7; D not certain. CDR3 size: 15 residues. Per germline, CDR1 SEHNR and CDR2 FQNEAQ (reference sequence). DNA of the CDR3: TGTGCCAGCAGCTTCCCATCGGGCAAATCCTACGAGCTGTACTTC. Protein: CASSFPSGKSYELYF.

There are a few counts of this clonotype. This chain connects TRBV20-1 to TRBJ2-7; D may be TRBD1 or TRBD2 (5 bases each). V was cut by 3 bases and J by 2 bases, with 14 bases left in between. This CDR3 has 14 residues. Germline-derived CDR1 and CDR2 are DFQATT and SNEGSKA (reference sequence). CDR3 region: CSASLGVPPYEQYF. CDR3 in DNA: TGCAGTGCTAGTTTGGGGGTCCCACCCTACGAGCAGTACTTC.

This clonotype was observed once. This chain joins TRBV6-5 and TRBJ1-4; D uncertain. This CDR3 region has 14 residues. The V gene's germline CDR1 is MNHEY and CDR2 SVGAGI. The V end was cut by 4 bases, the J end by 5 bases, with 11 bases between. This CDR3 is CASSSRPYNEKLFF. For the CDR3, the DNA is TGTGCCAGCAGTTCCCGACCCTACAATGAAAAACTGTTTTTT.

The rearrangement joins TRBV21-1 to TRBJ2-5. TRBV21-1 is flagged as a pseudogene. The CDR3 runs to 14 residues. The CDR3 loop is CASSTRSDQETQYF. The CDR3 region has the DNA TGTGCCAGCAGCACCCGATCTGATCAAGAGACCCAGTACTTC.

The CDR3 loop reads CASSEAPLAGEYGYTF. The DNA for the CDR3 is TGTGCCAGCAGTGAAGCGCCCTTGGCAGGAGAATATGGCTACACCTTC. The gene calls are TRBV2 and TRBJ1-2; D uncertain. The CDR3 spans 16 residues. Germline CDR1 SNHLY, CDR2 FYNNEI. V lost 0 bases and J 5 bases, leaving 16 bases between the germline ends.

This clonotype was seen a handful of times. The rearrangement joins TRBV6-2 or TRBV6-3 to TRBJ1-5, with a tentative D call TRBD1 (6 bases). The germline CDR1 and CDR2 sequences are MNHEY and SVGEGT. This CDR3 has 16 amino acids. V gave up 5 bases and J gave up 0 bases, with 14 bases separating them. The CDR3 bases are TGTGCCAGCAGTATACGACAGGCTTATAGCAATCAGCCCCAGCATTTT. Its protein product is CASSIRQAYSNQPQHF.

This clonotype has just one count. This rearrangement joins TRBV28 to TRBJ1-2, with D possibly being TRBD1 (5 bases). V gave up 4 bases and J gave up 1 base, with 19 bases separating them. This CDR3 region has 17 residues. The V gene's germline CDR1 is MDHEN and CDR2 SYDVKM. CDR3 in amino acids: CASSSAGGGRVNYGYTF. Written as DNA, the CDR3 is TGTGCCAGCAGTTCCGCGGGTGGGGGAAGAGTTAACTATGGCTACACCTTC.

The chain couples TRBV7-8 to TRBJ2-5; 8 positions match TRBD2. Germline loops: CDR1 SGHVS, CDR2 FQNEAQ. J was trimmed by 4 bases and V by 4 bases; bases with no gene match: 11. The CDR3 runs to 16 residues. The CDR3 DNA reads TGTGCCAGCAGCTCCTGGAGCGGGAGTAGTGGAGAGACCCAGTACTTC. Translating gives CASSSWSGSSGETQYF.

This clonotype has only a few counts. J is TRBJ2-7 and V is TRBV20-1; D gene uncertain. V was pared by 6 bases and J by 1 base, with 13 bases between. The CDR3 consists of 13 residues. Germline V gene data show CDR1 as DFQATT and CDR2 as SNEGSKA (reference sequence). CDR3 sequence: CSAPRGVSYEQYF. The CDR3 coding sequence is TGCAGTGCCCCACGTGGGGTTTCCTACGAGCAGTACTTC.

This chain joins TRBV5-1 and TRBJ2-7, with D tentatively TRBD2 (6 bases). The germline V and J ends were trimmed by 2 bases and 3 bases, with 12 bases remaining between them. This CDR3 has 14 amino acids. Germline assignment: CDR1 SGHRS and CDR2 YFSETQ. CDR3 region: CASSFRDSHYEQYF. For the CDR3, the DNA is TGCGCCAGCAGCTTCCGGGACTCTCACTACGAGCAGTACTTC. Full variable domain (rest looked up from reference TRBV5-1 and TRBJ2-7): KAGVTQTPRYLIKTRGQQVTLSCSPISGHRSVSWYQQTPGQGLQFLFEYFSETQRNKGNFPGRFSGRQFSNSRSEMNVSTLELGDSALYLCASSFRDSHYEQYFGPGTRLTVT.

There are a few counts of this clonotype. The chain joins TRBV15 to TRBJ2-5, with TRBD2 identical over 8 bases. CDR3 size: 18 residues. Germline trimming cut 1 base from V and 1 base from J; bases unmatched to any gene: 11. Germline CDR1 and CDR2: LNHNV and YYDKDF (reference sequence). CDR3 residues: CATSRVVFSGGTQETQYF. DNA of the CDR3: TGTGCCACCAGCAGAGTAGTTTTCTCGGGGGGGACCCAAGAGACCCAGTACTTC.

A remark on this clonotype: One end of the junction is discordant with germline, which a read error may explain. V and J are TRBV7-8 and TRBJ2-3; the D gene is possibly TRBD2 (6 bases). Germline V CDR1 and CDR2: SGHVS, FQNEAQ. The CDR3 totals 13 residues. As DNA, the CDR3 is TGTGCCGGCAGCCTAGCGATCCCAGATACGCAGTATTTT. As protein: CAGSLAIPDTQYF.

This clonotype has just a few counts. The V gene is TRBV28, the J gene TRBJ2-6; D could derive from TRBD1 or TRBD2 (6 bases each). Trimming stripped 11 bases from V and 0 bases from J, with 14 bases between. This CDR3 is 15 amino acids long. From germline, CDR1 is MDHEN and CDR2 SYDVKM. This chain's CDR3 is CAAIGGSSGANVLTF. CDR3 coding DNA: TGTGCCGCCATCGGGGGCAGCTCTGGGGCCAACGTCCTGACTTTC.

The V gene is TRBV2, the J gene TRBJ2-3; TRBD2 agrees at 9 bases. Germline V CDR1 and CDR2: SNHLY, FYNNEI. Unmatched junction bases numbered 5, after V lost 6 bases and J lost 1 base. The CDR3 is 15 amino acids. The CDR3 DNA follows: TGTGCCAGCAGGGAGGCTAGCGGGGGCACAGATACGCAGTATTTT. Protein product: CASREASGGTDTQYF.

The CDR3 nucleotides read TGTGCCAGCAGCCCGGATGGGGGGGAGCGGACAGATACGCAGTATTTT. Protein sequence: CASSPDGGERTDTQYF. The chain is built from TRBV7-9 and TRBJ2-3; TRBD2 aligns across 7 bases. V lost 5 bases and J lost 3; bases outside the gene matches: 11. Germline assignment: CDR1 SEHNR and CDR2 FQNEAQ (reference sequence). CDR3 size: 16 residues.

The gene calls are TRBV5-5 and TRBJ2-3; 10 bases are a match to TRBD1. The V and J ends lost 4 bases and 0 bases, in that order; junction bases with no gene match: 11. The CDR3 has 18 amino acids. The germline gives CDR1 SGHKS, CDR2 YYEKEE (reference sequence). The CDR3 region is CASSPGQGTGLSTDTQYF. Written as DNA, the CDR3 is TGTGCCAGCAGCCCGGGACAGGGGACAGGGCTGAGCACAGATACGCAGTATTTT.

The J gene is TRBJ1-5, the V gene TRBV12-3 or TRBV12-4; tentative D call: TRBD1 (5 bases). The CDR3 is 14 residues long. Deletions cut 6 bases from V and 5 bases from J, with 14 bases between. CDR3 coding DNA: TGTGCCAGCAGGTCTCAGGGTCGGGATCAGCCCCAGCATTTT. Residues: CASRSQGRDQPQHF.

This chain joins TRBV4-2 and TRBJ2-3, with TRBD2 matching over 14 bases. The germline CDR1 and CDR2 sequences are LGHNA and YNFKEQ. CDR3 length: 18 residues. V lost 5 bases and J lost 0; bases outside the gene matches: 7. Here the CDR3 reads CASSVGLAGGKSTDTQYF. CDR3 bases: TGTGCCAGCAGCGTTGGACTAGCGGGGGGCAAAAGCACAGATACGCAGTATTTT.